These 23 T cell receptor beta chains were sequenced from one sample in a study of breast tumors, draining lymph nodes, adjacent tissues (dated by TCRdb to the mid-2010s). The library was generated by multiplex PCR. TCRdb names Illumina HiSeq 2000 as the instrument used. Clones were called with MiXCR by TCRdb after fastp trimmed the public reads at Q25, and only in-frame beta chains were retained. A single entry per CDR3 protein holds the most common genes and DNA from its merged rows. This sample comprises around 13,000 distinct CDR3 sequences, about 70% of them detected only once. The ten top clones hold about two fifths of the sample. Specimen: tumor-adjacent breast tissue. Source of these receptors: a female donor with breast cancer. Some clones in this sample may be carry-over from other donors' samples.

This clonotype was detected once. The chain has TRBV28 and TRBJ1-2; tentatively, D is TRBD1 (5 bases). The V and J ends lost 5 bases and 7 bases respectively, with 23 bases between them. Germline V CDR1 and CDR2: MDHEN, SYDVKM. CDR3 size: 16 residues. Here the CDR3 reads CASSTPSAQGRRGYTF. The CDR3 DNA follows: TGTGCCAGCAGTACCCCCTCGGCGCAGGGTCGGCGTGGCTACACCTTC.

This clonotype is labeled as medium-sized. The V call is TRBV7-6, the J call TRBJ2-7; D gene unclear. This CDR3 has 13 residues. V was shortened by 0 bases and J by 0 bases, with 3 bases between the two germline ends. Germline lookup yields CDR1 SGHVS and CDR2 FNYEAQ. The CDR3 reads CASSLADSYEQYF. CDR3 nucleotide sequence: TGTGCCAGCAGCTTAGCGGACTCCTACGAGCAGTACTTC.

The chain uses TRBV6-5 and TRBJ1-1; TRBD1 matches 8 bases. CDR3 size: 13 residues. The trim removed 5 bases at V and 4 bases at J, leaving 3 bases unmatched. Germline V gene data show CDR1 as MNHEY and CDR2 as SVGAGI. Here the CDR3 DNA reads TGTGCCAGCAGTATTCAGGGGGCCACTGAAGCTTTCTTT. Translating it yields CASSIQGATEAFF.

By sample share, this clonotype is medium-sized (0.01 to 0.1%). The chain links TRBV7-2 to TRBJ2-7; no definite D call. Germline CDR1 is SGHTA and CDR2 is FQGNSA. This CDR3 is built from 12 residues. Trimming removed 5 bases from V and 3 bases from J, with 8 bases in between. Written as DNA, the CDR3 is TGTGCCAGCAGCCAGACGGACTACGAGCAGTACTTC. This translates into CASSQTDYEQYF.

The CDR3: CASRGGREFNYGYTF. The CDR3 region has the DNA TGTGCCAGCAGAGGAGGTCGTGAATTTAACTATGGCTACACCTTC. J is TRBJ1-2 and V is TRBV2; D uncertain. V was clipped by 6 bases and J by 1 base, with 15 bases between them. The CDR3 has 15 amino acids. Germline CDR1 SNHLY, CDR2 FYNNEI.

The CDR3 is CASSPRSKGKQFF. The CDR3 DNA is TGTGCCAGCAGTCCTCGGTCTAAGGGGAAGCAGTTCTTC. The V gene is TRBV12-3 or TRBV12-4, the J gene TRBJ2-1; a possible D gene is TRBD1 (5 bases). V lost 5 bases and J lost 11, with 16 bases in between. The CDR3 is made up of 13 amino acids.

V gene TRBV3-1 combines with J gene TRBJ2-5; unclear D gene. The CDR3 is 14 amino acids. Germline V gene sequence: CDR1 LGHDT, CDR2 YNNKEL (reference sequence). The V gene lost 2 bases and the J gene lost 1 base, with 8 bases spanning the gap. Here the CDR3 reads CASSQNTFQETQYF. Here the CDR3 DNA reads TGTGCCAGCAGCCAAAACACCTTCCAAGAGACCCAGTACTTC.

This clonotype is termed medium-sized (0.01 to 0.1%). The V call is TRBV4-2, the J call TRBJ2-1, with 12 bases that match TRBD2. CDR1 LGHNA and CDR2 YNFKEQ come from the germline V gene. Germline trimming cut 4 bases from V and 6 bases from J; bases unmatched to any gene: 4. This CDR3 is built from 15 residues. This CDR3 is CASSPTSGRGNEQFF. As DNA, the CDR3 is TGTGCCAGCAGCCCGACTAGCGGGAGAGGCAATGAGCAGTTCTTC.

This clonotype was observed a single time. V and J are TRBV6-1 and TRBJ2-1, with D tentatively TRBD1 (6 bases). Germline V gene data show CDR1 as MNHNS and CDR2 as SASEGT. The CDR3 length is 13 residues. V lost 4 bases and J lost 10, with 14 bases in between. CDR3 DNA: TGTGCCAGCAGTGCGGACAGCGTCGGCGAGCAGTTCTTC. Translation gives CASSADSVGEQFF.

This clonotype is medium-sized within its sample. J is TRBJ2-7 and V is TRBV20-1, with TRBD1 identical over 9 bases. The CDR3 spans 14 residues. Germline-derived CDR1 and CDR2 are DFQATT and SNEGSKA (reference sequence). V lost 5 bases and J lost 6; bases outside the gene matches: 11. CDR3 DNA sequence: TGCAGTGCTTCTCCGGGACAGGGAATCTCCGAGCAGTACTTC. Encoded protein: CSASPGQGISEQYF.

This chain uses TRBV24-1 with TRBJ2-2; TRBD1 might be the D (5 bases). CDR1 is KGHDR, CDR2 SFDVKD, per germline. The CDR3 consists of 14 residues. V lost 8 bases and J 6 bases, leaving 15 bases between the germline ends. Here the CDR3 reads CATKAGRVPGELFF. The CDR3 region has the DNA TGTGCCACCAAGGCAGGGCGTGTTCCCGGGGAGCTGTTTTTT.

The chain carries TRBV12-3 or TRBV12-4 and TRBJ2-3; the D gene could be TRBD1 or TRBD2 (5 bases each). V was pared by 3 bases and J by 6 bases, with 7 bases between. The CDR3 covers 12 residues. Here the CDR3 DNA reads TGTGCCAGCAGTTTGAGGGGTGATACGCAGTATTTT. Its protein product is CASSLRGDTQYF.

The rearrangement joins TRBV7-8 to TRBJ1-5; no firm D call. With 0 bases removed from V and 4 bases from J, the gap between germline ends came to 10 bases. Germline V gene lookup returns CDR1 SGHVS and CDR2 FQNEAQ. This CDR3 comprises 15 residues. Here the CDR3 reads CASSLARGKNQPQHF. The CDR3, as DNA: TGTGCCAGCAGCTTAGCGCGAGGGAAGAATCAGCCCCAGCATTTT.

This clonotype was seen many times. This chain connects TRBV6-2 or TRBV6-3 to TRBJ2-3, with a weak D call TRBD2 (5 bases). The CDR3 length is 13 residues. Germline lookup yields CDR1 MNHEY and CDR2 SVGEGT. V lost 6 bases, J lost 6 bases, and 13 bases lay in between. The CDR3 region is CASRKSGRDTQYF. In DNA form, the CDR3 reads TGTGCCAGCAGAAAAAGCGGAAGGGATACGCAGTATTTT.

This clonotype is medium-sized in the sample. CDR3 sequence reads: CSVEDHLLDRGQGGYTF. DNA for the CDR3: TGCAGCGTTGAAGATCACCTATTGGACAGGGGGCAAGGTGGCTACACCTTC. The chain couples TRBV29-1 to TRBJ1-2; 11 positions agree with TRBD1. Looked up from germline, CDR1 is SQVTM and CDR2 is ANQGSEA. V lost 0 bases, J lost 7 bases, and 13 bases stayed unmatched. The CDR3 covers 17 residues.

The V call is TRBV7-2, the J call TRBJ1-4; TRBD1 might be the D (6 bases). Trimming pared 7 bases from V and 5 bases from J, leaving 11 bases between. Germline V gene data show CDR1 as SGHTA and CDR2 as FQGNSA. This CDR3 spans 13 amino acids. In nucleotides, the CDR3 is TGTGCCAGCAAGGGGGGTGACAATGAAAAACTGTTTTTT. Translation gives CASKGGDNEKLFF.

The count of this clonotype is one. The rearrangement uses TRBV10-3 and TRBJ2-2, with TRBD1 identical over 10 bases. Germline V CDR1 and CDR2: ENHRY, SYGVKD. The CDR3 spans 16 residues. V shed 0 bases, J shed 6 bases, and the junction held 4 bases outside the gene matches. The CDR3 loop reads CAISESIGQGAGELFF. CDR3 DNA: TGTGCCATCAGTGAGTCGATAGGACAGGGGGCCGGGGAGCTGTTTTTT.

The chain joins TRBV6-5 to TRBJ2-7; perhaps D is TRBD1 or TRBD2 (5 bases each). CDR3 length: 15 amino acids. Trimming cost V 9 bases and J 5 bases, with 23 bases left between them. Germline assignment: CDR1 MNHEY and CDR2 SVGAGI. The CDR3 nucleotides are TGTGCCAGTAGTGACGTAAGGGGAGTTATGAACGAGCAGTACTTC. Translation: CASSDVRGVMNEQYF.

By share of the sample, this clonotype is medium-sized. The CDR3 bases are TGTGCCAGCAGGGGACATTTAACAGGGGTCTACAATGAGCAGTTCTTC. This encodes CASRGHLTGVYNEQFF. The chain combines TRBV2 with TRBJ2-1; TRBD1 aligns across 7 bases. The CDR3 is 16 amino acids. Germline assignment: CDR1 SNHLY and CDR2 FYNNEI. The V segment lost 6 bases and the J segment 3 bases; nucleotides outside the gene matches: 11.

CDR3 DNA sequence: TGCGCCAGCAGCCAAGGCCCCGGTACGCAGTATTTT. Translated: CASSQGPGTQYF. The J gene is TRBJ2-3, the V gene TRBV4-3; no clear D gene. The CDR3 length is 12 residues. CDR1 is LGHNA and CDR2 is YSLEER in the germline V gene. The ends were cut back, 1 base at V and 8 bases at J, with 7 bases in the middle.

This rearrangement joins TRBV24-1 to TRBJ2-1; 7 bases are shared with TRBD2. The CDR3 extends over 16 amino acids. V gave up 4 bases and J gave up 3 bases; unmatched junction bases: 8. CDR1 and CDR2 (germline): KGHDR, SFDVKD. The CDR3 region is CATSDPSGEDYNEQFF. The CDR3 bases are TGTGCCACCAGTGACCCAAGCGGGGAAGACTACAATGAGCAGTTCTTC.

The sample holds many counts of this clonotype. The chain couples TRBV6-2 or TRBV6-3 to TRBJ2-7; D gene ambiguous. This CDR3 contains 12 residues. Between the trimmed V and J ends, which lost 2 bases and 6 bases, there was a span of 8 bases. CDR1 is MNHEY, CDR2 SVGEGT, per germline. The CDR3 DNA sequence: TGTGCCAGCAGTTACCCTGCACTCGAGCAGTACTTC. This codes for CASSYPALEQYF.

This clonotype is medium-sized by share. The chain carries TRBV5-1 and TRBJ2-7, with D possibly being TRBD1 or TRBD2 (5 bases each). V was trimmed by 0 bases and J by 3 bases, leaving 10 bases between them. From germline, CDR1 is SGHRS and CDR2 YFSETQ. The CDR3 runs 14 residues. DNA for the CDR3: TGCGCCAGCAGCTTGGGGGGGTCGGTCTACGAGCAGTACTTC. This sequence encodes CASSLGGSVYEQYF.